The 25 T cell receptor beta chains listed next were all sequenced from one sample in a study of T cell responses to AZD1222 COVID-19 vaccine. Sequencing was performed with immunoSEQ multiplex PCR; in TCRdb, only in-frame clones are kept and a portion is missing. The table has about 200,000 clones, just over 90% seen once. Source: peripheral blood, taken on day 0 of MenACWY control vaccination. These receptors all stem from an adult in good health.

The J gene is TRBJ1-2, the V gene TRBV7-2; D gene uncertain. The ends were cut back, 5 bases at V and 2 bases at J, with 9 bases in the middle. In germline, CDR1 is SGHTA, CDR2 FQGNSA. The CDR3 spans 13 residues. The CDR3 DNA is TGTGCCAGCAGCGTGGGTCCCAACTATGGCTACACCTTC. It codes for CASSVGPNYGYTF.

This chain connects TRBV2 to TRBJ1-5; 8 nucleotides align to TRBD1. Looked up from germline, CDR1 is SNHLY and CDR2 is FYNNEI. V trimming: 6 bases; J trimming: 1 base; junction bases outside the gene matches: 2. This CDR3 spans 14 amino acids. The CDR3 protein is CASRDRESNQPQHF. CDR3 nucleotide sequence: TGTGCCAGCAGGGACAGGGAAAGCAATCAGCCCCAGCATTTT.

The V and J genes are TRBV7-9 and TRBJ1-2; D is ambiguous. V lost 6 bases and J 5 bases, leaving 10 bases between the germline ends. The length of the CDR3 is 12 residues. From germline, CDR1 is SEHNR and CDR2 FQNEAQ (reference sequence). This CDR3 is CASRVDAYGYTF. The CDR3 coding sequence is TGTGCCAGCAGGGTAGATGCTTATGGCTACACCTTC.

V and J are TRBV7-2 and TRBJ2-4, with D possibly being TRBD1 (5 bases). The CDR3 contains 14 residues. Per germline, CDR1 SGHTA and CDR2 FQGNSA. With 4 bases removed from V and 0 bases from J, the gap between germline ends came to 7 bases. The CDR3 nucleotides are TGTGCCAGCAGCTGGACAATAGCCAAAAACATTCAGTACTTC. Residues: CASSWTIAKNIQYF.

The chain employs TRBV5-6 and TRBJ1-3; the D is unclear. The V gene lost 0 bases and the J gene lost 0 bases, with 7 bases spanning the gap. The CDR3 is 15 amino acids. In germline, CDR1 is SGHDT, CDR2 YYEEEE. The CDR3 DNA sequence: TGTGCCAGCAGCTTGGGGATGGGCTCTGGAAACACCATATATTTT. Translating gives CASSLGMGSGNTIYF.

The chain carries TRBV18 and TRBJ1-2, with a weak D call TRBD1 (5 bases). The ends were cut back, 4 bases at V and 4 bases at J, with 13 bases in the middle. The CDR3 extends over 14 amino acids. Per the germline V gene, CDR1 is KGHSH and CDR2 is LQKENI. CDR3 in amino acids: CASSRDQNFYGYTF. The CDR3 DNA reads TGTGCCAGCTCACGGGACCAAAACTTCTATGGCTACACCTTC.

V gene TRBV6-5 combines with J gene TRBJ1-4; D remains unclear. Germline CDR1 reads MNHEY; CDR2 reads SVGAGI. V lost 5 bases and J lost 2, with 9 bases in between. The CDR3 sequence is 14 residues long. The CDR3 DNA reads TGTGCCAGCAGTCCGACCGACACTAATGAAAAACTGTTTTTT. Encoded protein: CASSPTDTNEKLFF.

The chain links TRBV5-8 to TRBJ1-4, with TRBD1 as a possible D gene (6 bases). Germline V CDR1 and CDR2: SGHTS, YDEGEE. V lost 4 bases to trimming and J lost 3 bases, with 16 bases between them. CDR3 length: 16 residues. The CDR3 DNA is TGTGCCAGCAGCCCACTCGGGGGGGCGGCTAATGAAAAACTGTTTTTT. Its protein is CASSPLGGAANEKLFF.

V usage is TRBV28 and J usage is TRBJ1-5; possible D gene TRBD1, 5 bases. Germline CDR1 MDHEN, CDR2 SYDVKM. V was cut by 5 bases and J by 2 bases, with 13 bases left in between. CDR3 size: 15 residues. The CDR3 spells CASSPARGRNQPQHF. The CDR3 bases are TGTGCCAGCAGTCCCGCTAGGGGTCGCAATCAGCCCCAGCATTTT.

This sequence joins TRBV3-1 (or the pseudogene TRBV3-2) and TRBJ1-4; D gene unclear. The V and J ends lost 1 base and 4 bases respectively, with 10 bases between them. Looked up from germline, CDR1 is LGHDT and CDR2 is YNNKEL (reference sequence). This CDR3 region has 15 residues. This chain's CDR3 is CASSQASGFNEKLFF. Written as DNA, the CDR3 is TGTGCCAGCAGCCAAGCTTCCGGCTTTAATGAAAAACTGTTTTTT.

The chain uses TRBV19 and TRBJ1-6; 8 bases agree with TRBD1. V trimming: 4 bases; J trimming: 10 bases; junction bases outside the gene matches: 6. This CDR3 is built from 14 residues. The germline gives CDR1 LNHDA, CDR2 SQIVND (reference sequence). The CDR3 DNA reads TGTGCCAGTAGTACATACAGGGGGAACTCACCCCTCCACTTT. Translating gives CASSTYRGNSPLHF.

V gene TRBV5-4 combines with J gene TRBJ2-1; 8 positions match TRBD2. The germline gives CDR1 SGHNT, CDR2 YYREEE (reference sequence). J gave up 12 bases and V 7 bases, and 9 bases lay outside the gene matches. The CDR3 consists of 12 residues. CDR3 DNA sequence: TGTGCCAGCGGCACTAGCGGACCGCTGCAGTTCTTC. It translates to CASGTSGPLQFF.

The V and J genes are TRBV5-4 and TRBJ1-2; unclear D gene. Trimming took 4 bases from V and 5 from J, leaving 18 bases between them. The CDR3 extends over 15 amino acids. Germline CDR1 is SGHNT and CDR2 is YYREEE (reference sequence). Here the CDR3 reads CASSGSLTSGYGYTF. In DNA form, the CDR3 reads TGTGCCAGCAGCGGGTCCTTGACTTCCGGATATGGCTACACCTTC.

The rearrangement joins TRBV27 to TRBJ1-1; D is unresolved. V was trimmed by 4 bases and J by 1 base, leaving 10 bases between them. The CDR3 spans 14 residues. From germline, CDR1 is MNHEY and CDR2 SMNVEV (reference sequence). CDR3 loop: CASSSTNQNTEAFF. The DNA of the CDR3 is TGTGCCAGCAGTTCGACCAACCAGAACACTGAAGCTTTCTTT.

The chain has TRBV10-3 and TRBJ1-1, with D hard to call. The length of the CDR3 is 12 residues. Trimming removed 6 bases from V and 0 bases from J, with 5 bases in between. CDR1 and CDR2 from the germline V gene are ENHRY and SYGVKD. The CDR3 spells CAIRELNTEAFF. DNA for the CDR3: TGTGCCATCAGAGAACTGAACACTGAAGCTTTCTTT.

This chain joins TRBV2 and TRBJ1-1; D remains ambiguous. V dropped 7 bases and J dropped 3 bases, with 15 bases sitting between them. The CDR3 is made up of 14 amino acids. Germline V lookup: CDR1 SNHLY, CDR2 FYNNEI. CDR3 sequence (DNA): TGTGCCAGCACAAAAGAGTCGATGGACACTGAAGCTTTCTTT. This translates into CASTKESMDTEAFF.

The chain carries TRBV9 and TRBJ1-1, with TRBD1 as a possible D gene (5 bases). Per the germline V gene, CDR1 is SGDLS and CDR2 is YYNGEE. This CDR3 has 13 amino acids. Trimming took off 0 bases at V and 7 bases at J, with 10 bases between the two ends. CDR3 bases: TGTGCCAGCAGCGTAGACCAGGGTTTTGAAGCTTTCTTT. It codes for CASSVDQGFEAFF.

The genes are TRBV6-5 and TRBJ1-5, with D possibly matching TRBD1 (5 bases). The CDR3 spans 14 residues. Trimming left V 3 bases short and J 3 bases short, with 9 bases between. Germline CDR1 and CDR2: MNHEY and SVGAGI. CDR3: CASSYQGPNQPQHF. The CDR3 DNA is TGTGCCAGCAGTTATCAGGGACCCAATCAGCCCCAGCATTTT.

The V and J genes are TRBV2 and TRBJ1-1, with 7 bases that match TRBD1. V lost 7 bases to trimming and J lost 5 bases; unmatched junction nucleotides: 10. Germline V gene sequence: CDR1 SNHLY, CDR2 FYNNEI. The CDR3 is 14 amino acids. The CDR3 region has the DNA TGTGCCAGCAAAGCAGGGGGGACGGGGACTGAAGCTTTCTTT. Translation gives CASKAGGTGTEAFF.

The chain is built from TRBV27 and TRBJ1-1, with 7 bases identical to TRBD1. CDR1 and CDR2 from the germline V gene are MNHEY and SMNVEV (reference sequence). CDR3 length: 14 residues. V was clipped by 2 bases and J by 1 base; unmatched bases: 1. The CDR3 nucleotides are TGTGCCAGCAGTTTAAACAGGGGGAACACTGAAGCTTTCTTT. Residues: CASSLNRGNTEAFF.

V and J are TRBV19 and TRBJ1-6; tentatively, D is TRBD1 (6 bases). The CDR3 extends over 15 amino acids. Germline-derived CDR1 and CDR2 are LNHDA and SQIVND (reference sequence). Trimming took 3 bases from V and 9 from J, leaving 15 bases between them. The CDR3 nucleotides read TGTGCCAGTAGTATCTCCGTACAGGGCGGTTCACCCCTCCACTTT. Protein product: CASSISVQGGSPLHF.

This clone was seen a single time. The V and J genes are TRBV28 and TRBJ1-1; tentatively, D is TRBD1 (6 bases). CDR3 length: 15 amino acids. The germline gives CDR1 MDHEN, CDR2 SYDVKM. The V end was cut by 6 bases, the J end by 1 base, with 15 bases between. This CDR3 reads CASRQGGRQNTEAFF. DNA of the CDR3: TGTGCCAGCAGACAGGGAGGACGTCAGAACACTGAAGCTTTCTTT. The variable domain in full, with the rest retrieved from reference TRBV28 and TRBJ1-1, is DVKVTQSSRYLVKRTGEKVFLECVQDMDHENMFWYRQDPGLGLRLIYFSYDVKMKEKGDIPEGYSVSREKKERFSLILESASTNQTSMYLCASRQGGRQNTEAFFGQGTRLTVV.

The rearrangement links TRBV7-3 to TRBJ1-4; 8 positions agree with TRBD1. CDR1 SGHTA and CDR2 FQGTGA come from the germline V gene. Germline trimming cut 5 bases from V and 8 bases from J; bases unmatched to any gene: 4. The CDR3 has 13 residues. Here the CDR3 reads CASSHDRGEKLFF. The CDR3 region has the DNA TGTGCCAGCAGCCATGACAGGGGCGAAAAACTGTTTTTT.

This rearrangement joins TRBV19 to TRBJ1-4; D possibly corresponds to TRBD1 (5 bases). V was clipped by 8 bases and J by 3 bases, with 10 bases between them. Germline assignment: CDR1 LNHDA and CDR2 SQIVND (reference sequence). The CDR3 runs to 13 residues. CDR3 nucleotides: TGTGCCAGTTTGGACAAATCTAATGAAAAACTGTTTTTT. It specifies CASLDKSNEKLFF.

The chain couples TRBV5-1 to TRBJ1-1; the match to TRBD1 covers 8 bases. The CDR3 totals 15 residues. Germline values: CDR1 SGHRS, CDR2 YFSETQ. The V gene end was trimmed by 0 bases and the J gene end by 1 base; junction bases not matched to a gene: 2. The CDR3 DNA follows: TGCGCCAGCAGCTTGGATACAGGGGGGAACACTGAAGCTTTCTTT. Translation gives CASSLDTGGNTEAFF.